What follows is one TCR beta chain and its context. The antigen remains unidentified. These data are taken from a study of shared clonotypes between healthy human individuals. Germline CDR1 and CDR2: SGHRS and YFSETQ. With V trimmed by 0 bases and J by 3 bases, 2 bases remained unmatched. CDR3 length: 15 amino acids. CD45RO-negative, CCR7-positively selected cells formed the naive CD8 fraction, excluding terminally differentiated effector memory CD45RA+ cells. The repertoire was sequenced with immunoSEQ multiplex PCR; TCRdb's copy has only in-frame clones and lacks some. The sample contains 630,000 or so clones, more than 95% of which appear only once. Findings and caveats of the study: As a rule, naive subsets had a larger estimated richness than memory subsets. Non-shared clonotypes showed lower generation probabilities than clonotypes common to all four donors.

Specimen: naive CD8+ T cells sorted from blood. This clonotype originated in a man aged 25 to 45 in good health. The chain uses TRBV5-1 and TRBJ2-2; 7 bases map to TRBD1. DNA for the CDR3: TGCGCCAGCAGCTTGGGGACAGGCCACACCGGGGAGCTGTTTTTT. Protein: CASSLGTGHTGELFF. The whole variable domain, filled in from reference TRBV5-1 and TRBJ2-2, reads KAGVTQTPRYLIKTRGQQVTLSCSPISGHRSVSWYQQTPGQGLQFLFEYFSETQRNKGNFPGRFSGRQFSNSRSEMNVSTLELGDSALYLCASSLGTGHTGELFFGEGSRLTVL.